The source of this T cell receptor beta chain is a study of T-cell reconstitution after alpha-beta-depleted transplantation in children. Germline CDR1 is SGHAT and CDR2 is FQNNGV. CDR3 length: 16 residues. V lost 6 bases to trimming and J lost 3 bases, with 17 bases between them. Researchers prepared the TCRbeta library using unique molecular identifiers, the study reports. TCRdb reprocessed the PCR reads with MiXCR, giving one entry per CDR3 protein. Of more than 90,000 distinct CDR3 sequences listed, more than 7% are singletons. This chain links TRBV11-2 with TRBJ2-2; D is ambiguous. This receptor was obtained from a human donor who donated a stem cell graft to a child with congenital amegakaryocytic thrombocytopenia. The specimen was PBMCs from the stem cell graft donor, collected from the stem cell graft. The CDR3 spells CASRYIRDTYTGELFF. Written as DNA, the CDR3 is TGTGCCAGCAGGTATATCCGAGACACGTACACCGGGGAGCTGTTTTTT.